Listed here are 10 T cell receptor beta chains from one sample, sequenced in a study of T cells after yellow fever vaccination. A single record per CDR3 protein comes from TCRdb applying MiXCR to the 5' RACE reads. The repertoire holds a few hundred thousand distinct CDR3 sequences, around 7% seen once, with approximately 0.84% in the top ten. This sample comprised CD4+ T cells sorted from PBMCs, obtained 15 days after the yellow fever booster vaccination. Source of these receptors: a man aged 30-40 years who received the YFV17D yellow fever vaccine.

The table lists this clonotype with a few counts. V gene TRBV13 combines with J gene TRBJ2-3, with D perhaps matching TRBD1 or TRBD2 (5 bases each). The V gene's germline CDR1 is PRHDT and CDR2 FYEKMQ (reference sequence). The ends were cut back, 5 bases at V and 1 base at J, with 16 bases in the middle. The length of the CDR3 is 16 residues. CDR3 amino acids: CASSPVRGAGTDTQYF. CDR3 nucleotide sequence: TGTGCCAGCAGCCCAGTCAGAGGGGCCGGCACAGATACGCAGTATTTT.

This clonotype has a count of ten or more. This rearrangement joins TRBV29-1 to TRBJ1-4; D perhaps matches TRBD1 (5 bases). CDR3 length equals 15 residues. Between the trimmed V and J ends, which lost 5 bases and 2 bases, there was a span of 15 bases. Germline assignment: CDR1 SQVTM and CDR2 ANQGSEA. The chain's CDR3 is CSVMPGARTNEKLFF. CDR3 nucleotides: TGCAGCGTTATGCCCGGGGCGCGGACTAATGAAAAACTGTTTTTT.

This chain joins TRBV7-6 and TRBJ2-2; D is ambiguous. The V gene lost 1 base and the J gene lost 1 base, with 7 bases spanning the gap. Germline V gene sequence: CDR1 SGHVS, CDR2 FNYEAQ. The CDR3 extends over 15 amino acids. The CDR3 DNA sequence: TGTGCCAGCAGCTTAGATTTTGTGAACACCGGGGAGCTGTTTTTT. Its translation is CASSLDFVNTGELFF. The variable domain in full, with the rest retrieved from reference TRBV7-6 and TRBJ2-2, is GAGVSQSPRYKVTKRGQDVALRCDPISGHVSLYWYRQALGQGPEFLTYFNYEAQQDKSGLPNDRFSAERPEGSISTLTIQRTEQRDSAMYRCASSLDFVNTGELFFGEGSRLTVL.

The chain couples TRBV7-9 to TRBJ2-4; 8 bases fit TRBD2. This CDR3 is built from 12 residues. The V gene's germline CDR1 is SEHNR and CDR2 FQNEAQ (reference sequence). With 3 bases clipped from V and 14 bases from J, the junction kept 6 bases outside the gene matches. The CDR3 spells CASSFNSGGEYF. The DNA for the CDR3 is TGTGCCAGCAGCTTTAACAGCGGGGGAGAGTACTTC.

This clonotype was seen only a few times. The genes are TRBV19 and TRBJ2-5; unclear D gene. The CDR3 covers 14 residues. Trimming pared 3 bases from V and 0 bases from J, leaving 8 bases between. Germline CDR1 LNHDA, CDR2 SQIVND (reference sequence). CDR3 bases: TGTGCCAGTAGTATTGAAGGGAACCAAGAGACCCAGTACTTC. Residues: CASSIEGNQETQYF.

The V gene is TRBV5-1, the J gene TRBJ2-3, with D maybe TRBD1 (6 bases). The germline V gene has CDR1 SGHRS and CDR2 YFSETQ. Trimming pared 6 bases from V and 5 bases from J, leaving 16 bases between. The CDR3 totals 14 residues. The CDR3 bases are TGCGCCAGCAACTTCCAGGGGTTGGGAGATACGCAGTATTTT. It translates to CASNFQGLGDTQYF.

The chain links TRBV5-1 to TRBJ2-7; 7 bases map to TRBD1. Germline trimming cut 6 bases from V and 4 bases from J; bases unmatched to any gene: 16. The CDR3 length is 16 residues. Germline V gives CDR1 SGHRS, CDR2 YFSETQ. CDR3 DNA sequence: TGCGCCAGCATCCTAGAGCCGGGACAGTACTCTTACGAGCAGTACTTC. Amino acids: CASILEPGQYSYEQYF.

J is TRBJ1-1 and V is TRBV10-3; D remains unclear. Germline lookup yields CDR1 ENHRY and CDR2 SYGVKD. With 10 bases removed from V and 0 bases from J, the gap between germline ends came to 18 bases. The CDR3 consists of 15 residues. The CDR3 loop is CATTLKGNMNTEAFF. DNA of the CDR3: TGTGCCACGACCCTCAAGGGAAATATGAACACTGAAGCTTTCTTT.

At least ten counts were recorded for this clonotype. V usage is TRBV20-1 and J usage is TRBJ2-4; 7 positions match TRBD1. Per germline, CDR1 DFQATT and CDR2 SNEGSKA (reference sequence). The V gene end was trimmed by 6 bases and the J gene end by 2 bases; junction bases not matched to a gene: 7. CDR3 size: 14 residues. In DNA form, the CDR3 reads TGCAGTGCACCGACAGGGAACACCAAAAACATTCAGTACTTC. Translated, it gives CSAPTGNTKNIQYF.

The genes are TRBV7-2 and TRBJ2-7; D may be TRBD1 (6 bases). The CDR3 sequence is 15 residues long. Germline values: CDR1 SGHTA, CDR2 FQGNSA. V dropped 1 base and J dropped 0 bases, with 10 bases sitting between them. The CDR3 sequence: CASSLVTGPSYEQYF. The DNA of the CDR3 is TGTGCCAGCAGCTTAGTGACAGGTCCCTCCTACGAGCAGTACTTC.